These 29 T cell receptor beta chains were sequenced from one sample in a study of T cell responses to AZD1222 COVID-19 vaccine. Measured with immunoSEQ multiplex PCR; TCRdb has only the in-frame clones, and not every one. The table records 130,000 to 150,000 clones, 75% to 90% of them present only once. The sequencing used peripheral blood, collected on day 0 of AZD1222 vaccination. The receptors shown here come from an adult in good health.

The sample holds a few counts of this clone. The chain joins TRBV11-2 to TRBJ1-2, with D perhaps TRBD1 (5 bases). This CDR3 contains 15 residues. Trimming pared 5 bases from V and 6 bases from J, leaving 19 bases between. Germline V lookup: CDR1 SGHAT, CDR2 FQNNGV. The CDR3 loop is CASSHYGQTGHGYTF. The CDR3 DNA sequence: TGTGCCAGCAGCCACTACGGACAAACCGGTCATGGCTACACCTTC.

In its sample, this clone was seen a few times. This chain joins TRBV10-3 and TRBJ1-3; 10 nucleotides align to TRBD1. This CDR3 is 15 amino acids long. The J segment lost 0 bases and the V segment lost 8 bases, leaving 4 bases of the junction unmatched. Germline V CDR1 and CDR2: ENHRY, SYGVKD. CDR3 amino acids: CAISRTGGSGNTIYF. As DNA, the CDR3 is TGTGCCATCTCCAGGACAGGGGGCTCTGGAAACACCATATATTTT.

The gene calls are TRBV30 and TRBJ2-1, with TRBD2 as a possible D gene (5 bases). V gave up 6 bases and J gave up 0 bases, with 9 bases separating them. The CDR3 covers 13 residues. Germline V gene sequence: CDR1 GTSNPN, CDR2 SVGIG (reference sequence). CDR3 nucleotides: TGTGCCTGCAGTACTAGCTCCTACAATGAGCAGTTCTTC. Translation: CACSTSSYNEQFF.

The table lists this clone with a count of one. The rearrangement links TRBV7-8 to TRBJ1-6; D gene unclear. V lost 2 bases and J 10 bases, leaving 15 bases between the germline ends. From germline, CDR1 is SGHVS and CDR2 FQNEAQ. The CDR3 is made up of 15 amino acids. The chain's CDR3 is CASSLRSGVGSPLHF. DNA of the CDR3: TGTGCCAGCAGCTTAAGGTCTGGCGTCGGGTCACCCCTCCACTTT.

This clone was detected a few times. The same CDR3 arises from other DNA sequences in this sample as well. This CDR3 is CASSRGNQPQHF. CDR3 coding DNA: TGTGCCAGCAGCCGGGGTAATCAGCCCCAGCATTTT. V and J are TRBV3-1 (or the pseudogene TRBV3-2) and TRBJ1-5; no clear D gene. The V end was cut by 4 bases, the J end by 4 bases, with 5 bases between. The CDR3 consists of 12 residues. Per germline, CDR1 LGHDT and CDR2 YNNKEL (reference sequence).

The chain uses TRBV4-2 and TRBJ1-2, with D tentatively TRBD1 (6 bases). Trimming took 0 bases from V and 4 from J, leaving 18 bases between them. CDR1 is LGHNA and CDR2 is YNFKEQ in the germline V gene. This CDR3 contains 17 residues. The DNA for the CDR3 is TGTGCCAGCAGCCAAGAATCCTCGACAGGAGGCCTCTATGGCTACACCTTC. This encodes CASSQESSTGGLYGYTF.

This clone was recorded only once. The chain couples TRBV6-5 to TRBJ1-5; TRBD1 might be the D (5 bases). The length of the CDR3 is 14 residues. Germline CDR1 and CDR2: MNHEY and SVGAGI. Trimming removed 4 bases at V and 7 bases at J, with 14 bases between. The CDR3 DNA sequence: TGTGCCAGCAGTTTCAGGGATGCGAGACAGCCCCAGCATTTT. Encoded protein: CASSFRDARQPQHF.

The chain recombines TRBV3-1 (or the pseudogene TRBV3-2) with TRBJ1-6; maybe TRBD1 (5 bases). CDR3 length: 16 amino acids. Germline-derived CDR1 and CDR2 are LGHDT and YNNKEL (reference sequence). V dropped 1 base and J dropped 7 bases, with 14 bases sitting between them. CDR3 loop: CASSQVGAGKNSPLHF. In DNA, the CDR3 is TGTGCCAGCAGCCAAGTCGGGGCAGGGAAGAATTCACCCCTCCACTTT.

The chain employs TRBV30 and TRBJ1-4, with D unclear. With 5 bases removed from V and 6 bases from J, the gap between germline ends came to 7 bases. The CDR3 extends over 11 amino acids. Germline V CDR1 and CDR2: GTSNPN, SVGIG (reference sequence). DNA of the CDR3: TGTGCCTGGCTCAAAGATGAAAAACTGTTTTTT. Translating gives CAWLKDEKLFF.

This chain uses TRBV4-1 with TRBJ1-4; no firm D call. This CDR3 is 15 amino acids long. Trimming cost V 0 bases and J 8 bases, with 13 bases left between them. In germline, CDR1 is MGHRA, CDR2 YSYEKL. CDR3 in DNA: TGCGCCAGCAGCCAAGATCCGGGATCTTGGGAAAAACTGTTTTTT. Translated: CASSQDPGSWEKLFF.

This chain links TRBV20-1 with TRBJ2-1; no clear D gene. In germline, CDR1 is DFQATT, CDR2 SNEGSKA (reference sequence). Trimming pared 6 bases from V and 5 bases from J, leaving 8 bases between. This CDR3 contains 11 residues. The CDR3 sequence: CSASAHNEQFF. The DNA for the CDR3 is TGCAGTGCCAGCGCTCACAATGAGCAGTTCTTC.

The chain uses TRBV12-3 or TRBV12-4 and TRBJ1-3; possibly TRBD1 for D (6 bases). The ends were cut back, 3 bases at V and 4 bases at J, with 7 bases in the middle. The CDR3 length is 13 residues. Written as DNA, the CDR3 is TGTGCCAGCAGTTTCGGACAGGGAAACACCATATATTTT. Protein product: CASSFGQGNTIYF.

V is TRBV29-1 and J is TRBJ1-4, with no clear D. Germline V gene lookup returns CDR1 SQVTM and CDR2 ANQGSEA. Trimming removed 4 bases from V and 2 bases from J, with 11 bases in between. CDR3 length equals 14 residues. DNA of the CDR3: TGCAGCGTTGTTCTAGGGTTGACTAATGAAAAACTGTTTTTT. Its translation is CSVVLGLTNEKLFF.

The chain joins TRBV5-1 to TRBJ1-1, with TRBD1 matching 8 bases. Germline CDR1 and CDR2: SGHRS and YFSETQ. V lost 3 bases to trimming and J lost 0 bases; unmatched junction nucleotides: 4. There are 15 residues in the CDR3. The CDR3 DNA follows: TGCGCCAGCAGCTCAGGACAGGGTCTGAACACTGAAGCTTTCTTT. Protein sequence: CASSSGQGLNTEAFF. Full variable domain (rest looked up from reference TRBV5-1 and TRBJ1-1): KAGVTQTPRYLIKTRGQQVTLSCSPISGHRSVSWYQQTPGQGLQFLFEYFSETQRNKGNFPGRFSGRQFSNSRSEMNVSTLELGDSALYLCASSSGQGLNTEAFFGQGTRLTVV.

The gene calls are TRBV7-2 and TRBJ1-2; maybe TRBD1 (6 bases). The CDR3 extends over 15 amino acids. V gave up 5 bases and J gave up 3 bases, with 16 bases separating them. Germline V gives CDR1 SGHTA, CDR2 FQGNSA. This CDR3 reads CASSPDVGGHYGYTF. CDR3 sequence (DNA): TGTGCCAGCAGCCCCGACGTGGGGGGGCACTATGGCTACACCTTC.

This clone was seen once. V is TRBV20-1 and J is TRBJ1-4; D may be TRBD1 (5 bases). V lost 3 bases, J lost 2 bases, and 10 bases lay in between. This CDR3 has 14 amino acids. Germline CDR1 is DFQATT and CDR2 is SNEGSKA (reference sequence). The CDR3 loop is CSASTGPTNEKLFF. The CDR3 coding sequence is TGCAGTGCTAGTACGGGACCGACTAATGAAAAACTGTTTTTT.

This chain uses TRBV19 with TRBJ1-4; TRBD1 might be the D (5 bases). CDR1 is LNHDA, CDR2 SQIVND, per germline (reference sequence). Trimming shortened V by 5 bases and J by 1 base, and 11 bases separated the two germline ends. CDR3 length: 15 residues. The CDR3 region is CASSAPRGTNEKLFF. The CDR3 DNA follows: TGTGCCAGTAGTGCCCCGAGGGGAACTAATGAAAAACTGTTTTTT. The full variable domain, in which reference TRBV19 and TRBJ1-4 provide the parts outside the CDR3, is DGGITQSPKYLFRKEGQNVTLSCEQNLNHDAMYWYRQDPGQGLRLIYYSQIVNDFQKGDIAEGYSVSREKKESFPLTVTSAQKNPTAFYLCASSAPRGTNEKLFFGSGTQLSVL.

This chain uses TRBV5-1 with TRBJ1-1; D remains unclear. The V and J ends lost 0 bases and 1 base respectively, with 10 bases between them. The CDR3 extends over 15 amino acids. CDR1 is SGHRS, CDR2 YFSETQ, per germline. CDR3: CASSLDTGPNTEAFF. In nucleotides, the CDR3 is TGCGCCAGCAGCTTGGATACGGGCCCGAACACTGAAGCTTTCTTT. Full variable domain (rest looked up from reference TRBV5-1 and TRBJ1-1): KAGVTQTPRYLIKTRGQQVTLSCSPISGHRSVSWYQQTPGQGLQFLFEYFSETQRNKGNFPGRFSGRQFSNSRSEMNVSTLELGDSALYLCASSLDTGPNTEAFFGQGTRLTVV.

The chain joins TRBV6-1 to TRBJ2-3, with D perhaps matching TRBD2 (6 bases). Germline-derived CDR1 and CDR2 are MNHNS and SASEGT. This CDR3 spans 16 amino acids. Trimming shortened V by 4 bases and J by 3 bases, and 17 bases separated the two germline ends. This chain's CDR3 is CASSGRTGGQTDTQYF. CDR3 bases: TGTGCCAGCAGTGGGAGAACCGGGGGTCAGACAGATACGCAGTATTTT.

This chain connects TRBV6-5 to TRBJ1-5; D is uncertain. The germline V gene encodes CDR1 MNHEY and CDR2 SVGAGI. V was clipped by 7 bases and J by 0 bases, with 13 bases between them. The CDR3 has 15 residues. DNA of the CDR3: TGTGCCAGCAAAGCGGACGGAAATAGCAATCAGCCCCAGCATTTT. It encodes CASKADGNSNQPQHF.

As DNA, the CDR3 is TGTGCCAGTAGTATAAAACAGCCTATCTATGGCTACACCTTC. Translation: CASSIKQPIYGYTF. The rearrangement joins TRBV19 to TRBJ1-2; no clear D. The CDR3 spans 14 residues. V was pared by 2 bases and J by 4 bases, with 11 bases between. Germline lookup yields CDR1 LNHDA and CDR2 SQIVND (reference sequence).

The chain links TRBV29-1 to TRBJ1-4; D remains unclear. V was trimmed by 1 base and J by 4 bases, leaving 10 bases between them. The CDR3 covers 14 residues. Germline V lookup: CDR1 SQVTM, CDR2 ANQGSEA. The CDR3, as DNA: TGCAGCGTTGAAGTTGTCGGATATAATGAAAAACTGTTTTTT. Protein: CSVEVVGYNEKLFF.

The V and J genes are TRBV28 and TRBJ1-5; no reliable D call. Per germline, CDR1 MDHEN and CDR2 SYDVKM. V dropped 3 bases and J dropped 4 bases, with 7 bases sitting between them. The CDR3 consists of 13 residues. CDR3 region: CASSFLANQPQHF. CDR3 nucleotide sequence: TGTGCCAGCAGTTTCCTTGCGAATCAGCCCCAGCATTTT. Together with reference TRBV28 and TRBJ1-5, the CDR3 gives the full variable domain: DVKVTQSSRYLVKRTGEKVFLECVQDMDHENMFWYRQDPGLGLRLIYFSYDVKMKEKGDIPEGYSVSREKKERFSLILESASTNQTSMYLCASSFLANQPQHFGDGTRLSIL.

This clone came up once. The V and J genes are TRBV2 and TRBJ2-7; D is ambiguous. The germline gives CDR1 SNHLY, CDR2 FYNNEI. There are 12 residues in the CDR3. Deletions cut 8 bases from V and 1 base from J, with 9 bases between. The CDR3 loop reads CASGVLSYEQYF. DNA for the CDR3: TGTGCCAGCGGGGTTCTATCCTACGAGCAGTACTTC. The variable domain in full, completed from reference TRBV2 and TRBJ2-7, reads EPEVTQTPSHQVTQMGQEVILRCVPISNHLYFYWYRQILGQKVEFLVSFYNNEISEKSEIFDDQFSVERPDGSNFTLKIRSTKLEDSAMYFCASGVLSYEQYFGPGTRLTVT.

This clone was found once. The rearrangement links TRBV12-5 to TRBJ1-1, with 8 bases lining up with TRBD1. The CDR3 has 16 amino acids. The V and J ends lost 1 base and 5 bases, in that order; junction bases with no gene match: 9. Per the germline V gene, CDR1 is LGHNT and CDR2 is FRNRAP. CDR3 residues: CASGLARQGRRTEAFF. DNA of the CDR3: TGTGCTAGTGGTTTGGCCCGACAGGGGAGAAGGACTGAAGCTTTCTTT.

CDR3 sequence: CASSLGGAGVAKNIQYF. The DNA of the CDR3 is TGTGCCAGTAGCCTCGGGGGAGCGGGAGTAGCCAAAAACATTCAGTACTTC. The chain links TRBV19 to TRBJ2-4, with 8 bases fitting TRBD2. The CDR3 loop spans 17 amino acids. The J segment lost 0 bases and the V segment lost 6 bases, leaving 10 bases of the junction unmatched. CDR1 is LNHDA and CDR2 is SQIVND in the germline V gene (reference sequence).

J is TRBJ1-4 and V is TRBV21-1; TRBD1, the table's D call, was not compared with the DNA. TRBV21-1 is termed a pseudogene. CDR3 length: 17 residues. CDR3 sequence: CASFLPRTGAFNEKLFF. The CDR3 bases are TGTGCCAGCTTCCTTCCCAGGACAGGGGCCTTTAATGAAAAACTGTTTTTT.

The V gene is TRBV18, the J gene TRBJ2-7; D possibly corresponds to TRBD2 (6 bases). CDR3 length: 17 amino acids. Trimming shortened V by 4 bases and J by 0 bases, and 19 bases separated the two germline ends. The germline V gene encodes CDR1 KGHSH and CDR2 LQKENI. CDR3 coding DNA: TGTGCCAGCTCACACGCACACTTGGACTATAGCTCCTACGAGCAGTACTTC. Protein product: CASSHAHLDYSSYEQYF. Drawing the rest from reference TRBV18 and TRBJ2-7, the complete variable domain is NAGVMQNPRHLVRRRGQEARLRCSPMKGHSHVYWYRQLPEEGLKFMVYLQKENIIDESGMPKERFSAEFPKEGPSILRIQQVVRGDSAAYFCASSHAHLDYSSYEQYFGPGTRLTVT.

This rearrangement joins TRBV7-8 to TRBJ2-1; the match to TRBD2 covers 7 bases. Trimming removed 3 bases from V and 0 bases from J; junction bases left unmatched: 2. This CDR3 is built from 15 residues. CDR1 and CDR2 (germline): SGHVS, FQNEAQ. CDR3: CASSFPSGSYNEQFF. The CDR3 DNA sequence: TGTGCCAGCAGCTTCCCTAGCGGCTCCTACAATGAGCAGTTCTTC.